This T cell receptor beta chain was captured by sequencing in a study of T cell responses to AZD1222 COVID-19 vaccine. Only in-frame clones appear in the TCRdb table, and some are missing; sequencing was by immunoSEQ multiplex PCR. In the table there are roughly 140,000 clones, 92% of which are singletons. Second-dose groups at about 4 or about 12 weeks were pooled. General observations from the study: Researchers report vaccine-associated CD4 TCRs spanning spike, with dominance at 160-218 and 743-854. Only a handful of AZD1222 recipients were seropositive at baseline. Clonal diversity was possibly underestimated, and white British individuals and females predominated among donors.

A note on this clone: What it recognizes is unknown.

This receptor was taken from an adult who received the AZD1222 COVID-19 vaccine. The material sequenced was peripheral blood, taken 28 days after the second AZD1222 dose.

This chain's CDR3 is CASSSAGLRHYNEQFF. CDR3 DNA sequence: TGTGCCAGCAGTTCCGCGGGACTCCGCCACTACAATGAGCAGTTCTTC. The J gene is TRBJ2-1, the V gene TRBV6-6, with a weak D call TRBD2 (6 bases). CDR3 size: 16 residues. The V end lost 4 bases, the J end lost 3 bases, and 16 bases lay between the germline ends. The germline CDR1 and CDR2 sequences are MNHNY and SVGAGI (reference sequence).